One and the same sample provided the 11 T cell receptor beta chains below, sequenced in a study of T cells in Graves' hyperthyroidism and ophthalmopathy. The investigators amplified TCR beta CDR3 regions from RNA transcripts. When the TCR CDR3 underwent first-round RT-PCR, the HTBI primer set was used. TCRdb ran MiXCR on the multiplex PCR reads and lists one entry per CDR3 protein. The table lists roughly 710,000 distinct CDR3 sequences, roughly a third of them singletons. The specimen sequenced was blood. These receptors all stem from a woman in her forties with Graves' hyperthyroidism.

This clonotype came up a few times. The CDR3 protein is CASSYVGPFSPLHF. The CDR3 nucleotides read TGTGCCAGCAGTTATGTGGGCCCTTTTTCACCCCTCCACTTT. The rearrangement links TRBV6-2 or TRBV6-3 to TRBJ1-6; D call uncertain. CDR1 and CDR2 from the germline V gene are MNHEY and SVGEGT. V was pared by 3 bases and J by 9 bases, with 12 bases between. CDR3 length: 14 amino acids.

This sequence joins TRBV19 and TRBJ2-5; 7 bases are a match to TRBD1. This CDR3 is 15 amino acids long. Trimming took 6 bases from V and 2 from J; bases not matched to a gene: 9. CDR1 is LNHDA and CDR2 is SQIVND in the germline V gene (reference sequence). The CDR3 DNA follows: TGTGCCAGTAGCTCCGGGACAGACAATCAAGAGACCCAGTACTTC. Encoded protein: CASSSGTDNQETQYF. The full variable domain, in which reference TRBV19 and TRBJ2-5 provide the parts outside the CDR3, is DGGITQSPKYLFRKEGQNVTLSCEQNLNHDAMYWYRQDPGQGLRLIYYSQIVNDFQKGDIAEGYSVSREKKESFPLTVTSAQKNPTAFYLCASSSGTDNQETQYFGPGTRLLVL.

This clonotype came up a few times. This chain uses TRBV7-9 with TRBJ1-5; tentatively, D is TRBD1 (5 bases). The CDR3 has 13 residues. V was pared by 5 bases and J by 7 bases, with 12 bases between. Germline V gives CDR1 SEHNR, CDR2 FQNEAQ (reference sequence). The CDR3 coding sequence is TGTGCCAGCAGCCAGCAGGGTTGGCAGCCCCAGCATTTT. Translation: CASSQQGWQPQHF.

The chain carries TRBV6-6 and TRBJ1-5; unclear D gene. V lost 3 bases to trimming and J lost 8 bases, with 5 bases between them. The CDR3 is made up of 11 amino acids. Germline lookup yields CDR1 MNHNY and CDR2 SVGAGI (reference sequence). CDR3 residues: CASSYREPQHF. The CDR3 DNA reads as TGTGCCAGCAGTTATCGGGAGCCCCAGCATTTT.

This clonotype was detected once. This chain uses TRBV2 with TRBJ2-7; 8 bases are a match to TRBD2. The CDR3 runs to 15 residues. Germline assignment: CDR1 SNHLY and CDR2 FYNNEI. V was clipped by 5 bases and J by 7 bases; unmatched bases: 13. The chain's CDR3 is CASSQNARGDNEQYF. The CDR3, as DNA: TGTGCCAGCAGTCAGAATGCGCGGGGGGACAATGAGCAGTACTTC. Drawing the rest from reference TRBV2 and TRBJ2-7, the complete variable domain is EPEVTQTPSHQVTQMGQEVILRCVPISNHLYFYWYRQILGQKVEFLVSFYNNEISEKSEIFDDQFSVERPDGSNFTLKIRSTKLEDSAMYFCASSQNARGDNEQYFGPGTRLTVT.

This chain joins TRBV11-2 and TRBJ1-2; tentative D call: TRBD1 (5 bases). The CDR3 contains 13 residues. Trimming left V 4 bases short and J 7 bases short, with 13 bases between. Germline V gene sequence: CDR1 SGHAT, CDR2 FQNNGV. The CDR3 nucleotides are TGTGCCAGCAGCTCTCAGGGTACATCTGGCTACACCTTC. Protein sequence: CASSSQGTSGYTF. The complete variable domain, with remaining parts taken from reference TRBV11-2 and TRBJ1-2, reads EAGVAQSPRYKIIEKRQSVAFWCNPISGHATLYWYQQILGQGPKLLIQFQNNGVVDDSQLPKDRFSAERLKGVDSTLKIQPAKLEDSAVYLCASSSQGTSGYTFGSGTRLTVV.

This clonotype showed up just a few times. The genes are TRBV9 and TRBJ2-7; tentatively, D is TRBD1 (6 bases). The CDR3 is 14 amino acids. CDR1 is SGDLS, CDR2 YYNGEE, per germline. V lost 0 bases and J lost 5, with 12 bases in between. The CDR3 DNA is TGTGCCAGCAGCGTAGGAACACAGGGTCACGAGCAGTACTTC. Its translation is CASSVGTQGHEQYF.

The V and J genes are TRBV6-5 and TRBJ1-5, with TRBD1 matching 9 bases. The germline V gene encodes CDR1 MNHEY and CDR2 SVGAGI. Trimming removed 0 bases from V and 1 base from J; junction bases left unmatched: 10. The CDR3 length is 19 residues. The CDR3 loop reads CASSYSPATGGVSNQPQHF. The CDR3 DNA reads as TGTGCCAGCAGTTACTCACCGGCTACAGGGGGCGTAAGCAATCAGCCCCAGCATTTT.

The chain recombines TRBV9 with TRBJ2-5; a possible D gene is TRBD2 (6 bases). The CDR3 contains 14 residues. The germline CDR1 and CDR2 sequences are SGDLS and YYNGEE. V was trimmed by 0 bases and J by 9 bases, leaving 15 bases between them. Written as DNA, the CDR3 is TGTGCCAGCAGCGTAGTGGCTAGCTGGGAGGCCCAGTACTTC. It encodes CASSVVASWEAQYF.

Only a few counts were recorded for this clonotype. The gene calls are TRBV29-1 and TRBJ2-2; no reliable D call. Between the trimmed V and J ends, which lost 3 bases and 7 bases, there was a span of 6 bases. The CDR3 is made up of 11 amino acids. The germline gives CDR1 SQVTM, CDR2 ANQGSEA. The CDR3 loop reads CSVDYSGELFF. The CDR3 nucleotides read TGCAGCGTTGACTACAGCGGGGAGCTGTTTTTT.

This clonotype was found many times. The chain links TRBV7-6 to TRBJ2-7; D gene ambiguous. The CDR3 is made up of 14 amino acids. CDR1 SGHVS and CDR2 FNYEAQ come from the germline V gene. With 4 bases removed from V and 1 base from J, the gap between germline ends came to 11 bases. The CDR3 bases are TGTGCCAGCAGCTCCAGTGGGCCATCCTACGAGCAGTACTTC. It specifies CASSSSGPSYEQYF.